These 18 T cell receptor beta chains were sequenced from one sample in a study of memory CD4+ T cells and cytomegalovirus serostatus. Single viable CD3+CD4+CD8-CD45RO+ cells were sorted as the memory CD4+ T cells. TCRdb's table, derived via immunoSEQ multiplex PCR, lists solely in-frame clones and lacks some. The sample consists of about 100,000 clones, 80% of them appearing once. The sample was memory CD4+ T cells from blood. All receptors derive from an adult in good health and CMV-seropositive.

This rearrangement joins TRBV28 to TRBJ1-2; 8 bases match TRBD1. Germline V gene data show CDR1 as MDHEN and CDR2 as SYDVKM. Germline trimming cut 6 bases from V and 4 bases from J; bases unmatched to any gene: 10. This CDR3 spans 15 amino acids. The CDR3 region has the DNA TGTGCCAGCAGCTCCGCGGACAGGGCTAGCTATGGCTACACCTTC. It yields the protein CASSSADRASYGYTF.

This chain uses TRBV28 with TRBJ2-1, with 8 positions matching TRBD1. The J segment lost 2 bases and the V segment lost 4 bases, leaving 7 bases of the junction unmatched. The CDR3 sequence is 16 residues long. Germline V gene lookup returns CDR1 MDHEN and CDR2 SYDVKM. CDR3 sequence: CASSSVYRGTYNEQFF. The CDR3 DNA follows: TGTGCCAGCAGTTCCGTTTACAGGGGGACCTACAATGAGCAGTTCTTC. Full variable domain (outside the CDR3, taken from reference TRBV28 and TRBJ2-1): DVKVTQSSRYLVKRTGEKVFLECVQDMDHENMFWYRQDPGLGLRLIYFSYDVKMKEKGDIPEGYSVSREKKERFSLILESASTNQTSMYLCASSSVYRGTYNEQFFGPGTRLTVL.

This clone was seen a few times. This chain joins TRBV19 and TRBJ1-4; D is unresolved. Germline V gives CDR1 LNHDA, CDR2 SQIVND (reference sequence). Trimming left V 7 bases short and J 8 bases short, with 20 bases between. This CDR3 comprises 15 residues. CDR3 DNA sequence: TGTGCCAGTATGCCCGAGGTGCGATCGTGGGAAAAACTGTTTTTT. Encoded protein: CASMPEVRSWEKLFF.

The rearrangement uses TRBV29-1 and TRBJ2-3; the D is unclear. Germline values: CDR1 SQVTM, CDR2 ANQGSEA. The CDR3 is made up of 15 amino acids. V dropped 0 bases and J dropped 3 bases, with 13 bases sitting between them. This CDR3 reads CSVEERLTATDTQYF. The CDR3 nucleotides read TGCAGCGTTGAAGAAAGATTGACGGCAACAGATACGCAGTATTTT.

The rearrangement uses TRBV28 and TRBJ1-3, with 8 bases that match TRBD1. The V gene's germline CDR1 is MDHEN and CDR2 SYDVKM. Trimming removed 5 bases from V and 4 bases from J; junction bases left unmatched: 7. This CDR3 has 15 residues. In DNA, the CDR3 is TGTGCCAGCAGTCCGGCTCGGACAGGGGGAAACACCATATATTTT. Amino acids: CASSPARTGGNTIYF.

J is TRBJ1-2 and V is TRBV19; the match to TRBD1 covers 12 bases. CDR3 size: 14 residues. Trimming cost V 7 bases and J 7 bases; bases outside gene matches: 7. Per germline, CDR1 LNHDA and CDR2 SQIVND (reference sequence). CDR3 in DNA: TGTGCCAGTACCCCGGGACAGGGGGCAATTGGCTACACCTTC. It encodes CASTPGQGAIGYTF.

This clone occurred once. V is TRBV5-1 and J is TRBJ2-1, with D maybe TRBD2 (5 bases). There are 15 residues in the CDR3. Germline CDR1 reads SGHRS; CDR2 reads YFSETQ. The V gene lost 0 bases and the J gene lost 0 bases, with 7 bases spanning the gap. CDR3 in amino acids: CASSLVTSSYNEQFF. The CDR3 DNA reads TGCGCCAGCAGCTTGGTTACTAGCTCCTACAATGAGCAGTTCTTC.

CDR3 nucleotide sequence: TGCAGCGGGAGGGCTTCGCCGCTGGGTGAGCAGTTCTTC. It codes for CSGRASPLGEQFF. The J gene is TRBJ2-1, the V gene TRBV29-1, with TRBD2 as a possible D gene (6 bases). The CDR3 has 13 amino acids. In germline, CDR1 is SQVTM, CDR2 ANQGSEA. Trimming shortened V by 7 bases and J by 9 bases, and 19 bases separated the two germline ends.

The chain combines TRBV5-1 with TRBJ2-1; TRBD2 matches at 8 bases. The ends lost 4 bases at V and 2 bases at J; junction bases unmatched: 8. Germline-derived CDR1 and CDR2 are SGHRS and YFSETQ. The CDR3 is made up of 16 amino acids. The CDR3 bases are TGCGCCAGCAGCCCTCTTGCGGGAGGAACCTACAATGAGCAGTTCTTC. Translating gives CASSPLAGGTYNEQFF.

This rearrangement joins TRBV18 to TRBJ2-1, with TRBD2 identical over 8 bases. Germline values: CDR1 KGHSH, CDR2 LQKENI. This CDR3 is 17 amino acids long. Trimming at V came to 1 base and at J to 2 bases, leaving 7 bases not matched to a gene. CDR3 nucleotides: TGTGCCAGCTCACCACGAAGCGGGAGTATCACCTACAATGAGCAGTTCTTC. Protein sequence: CASSPRSGSITYNEQFF. Looking up the rest from reference TRBV18 and TRBJ2-1 gives the full variable domain: NAGVMQNPRHLVRRRGQEARLRCSPMKGHSHVYWYRQLPEEGLKFMVYLQKENIIDESGMPKERFSAEFPKEGPSILRIQQVVRGDSAAYFCASSPRSGSITYNEQFFGPGTRLTVL.

The chain couples TRBV7-3 to TRBJ2-1; 7 nucleotides line up with TRBD2. Germline CDR1 is SGHTA and CDR2 is FQGTGA. V lost 0 bases to trimming and J lost 10 bases; unmatched junction nucleotides: 6. This CDR3 has 14 residues. The CDR3 DNA follows: TGTGCCAGCAGCTTAACGCTGGCGGGAGACGAGCAGTTCTTC. Translated, it gives CASSLTLAGDEQFF.

This sequence joins TRBV4-3 and TRBJ1-2; D gene unclear. The V end lost 1 base, the J end lost 2 bases, and 2 bases lay between the germline ends. Germline V gene lookup returns CDR1 LGHNA and CDR2 YSLEER. The CDR3 covers 12 residues. Here the CDR3 reads CASSQANYGYTF. CDR3 in DNA: TGCGCCAGCAGCCAAGCAAACTATGGCTACACCTTC.

In this sample, this clone turned up once. The chain recombines TRBV7-2 with TRBJ2-7; D is possibly TRBD2 (5 bases). V was pared by 2 bases and J by 3 bases, with 14 bases between. Germline assignment: CDR1 SGHTA and CDR2 FQGNSA. This CDR3 region has 15 residues. The CDR3 nucleotides read TGTGCCAGCAGCTTACTGGGCGGGCTTTTCTACGAGCAGTACTTC. Amino acid sequence: CASSLLGGLFYEQYF. The variable domain in full, with the rest retrieved from reference TRBV7-2 and TRBJ2-7, is GAGVSQSPSNKVTEKGKDVELRCDPISGHTALYWYRQSLGQGLEFLIYFQGNSAPDKSGLPSDRFSAERTGGSVSTLTIQRTQQEDSAVYLCASSLLGGLFYEQYFGPGTRLTVT.

The CDR3 reads CASSFRGSKNIQYF. CDR3 nucleotides: TGTGCCAGCAGTTTTAGGGGTTCCAAAAACATTCAGTACTTC. The chain carries TRBV28 and TRBJ2-4; tentatively, D is TRBD1 (5 bases). The CDR3 is 14 amino acids. V lost 3 bases, J lost 2 bases, and 8 bases lay in between. From germline, CDR1 is MDHEN and CDR2 SYDVKM.

A single count supports this clone. The chain is built from TRBV7-3 and TRBJ1-1, with a tentative D call TRBD1 (5 bases). The germline V gene has CDR1 SGHTA and CDR2 FQGTGA. The CDR3 contains 13 residues. The V and J ends lost 4 bases and 4 bases respectively, with 10 bases between them. In DNA, the CDR3 is TGTGCCAGCAGCTGGGGGGAGGGCACTGAAGCTTTCTTT. Amino acids: CASSWGEGTEAFF. Full variable domain (rest looked up from reference TRBV7-3 and TRBJ1-1): GAGVSQTPSNKVTEKGKYVELRCDPISGHTALYWYRQSLGQGPEFLIYFQGTGAADDSGLPNDRFFAVRPEGSVSTLKIQRTERGDSAVYLCASSWGEGTEAFFGQGTRLTVV.

The rearrangement links TRBV30 to TRBJ2-7; 7 bases fit TRBD2. Germline CDR1 is GTSNPN and CDR2 is SVGIG (reference sequence). The length of the CDR3 is 12 residues. The junction had 3 bases not matched to a gene; V was cut back by 0 bases and J by 7 bases. CDR3 sequence: CAWSVGGKEQYF. The CDR3 bases are TGTGCCTGGAGTGTGGGAGGGAAAGAGCAGTACTTC.

This chain joins TRBV27 and TRBJ2-5, with D unclear. Trimming took 5 bases from V and 0 from J, leaving 4 bases between them. Germline-derived CDR1 and CDR2 are MNHEY and SMNVEV (reference sequence). This CDR3 has 12 residues. CDR3 region: CASSPHQETQYF. CDR3 nucleotides: TGTGCCAGCAGTCCCCACCAAGAGACCCAGTACTTC.

CDR3 nucleotides: TGTGCCAGCAGCGTAGACCGGGATGAGCAGTTCTTC. This codes for CASSVDRDEQFF. The gene calls are TRBV9 and TRBJ2-1; D not resolved. This CDR3 has 12 residues. Trimming removed 0 bases from V and 8 bases from J, with 6 bases in between. CDR1 and CDR2 from the germline V gene are SGDLS and YYNGEE.